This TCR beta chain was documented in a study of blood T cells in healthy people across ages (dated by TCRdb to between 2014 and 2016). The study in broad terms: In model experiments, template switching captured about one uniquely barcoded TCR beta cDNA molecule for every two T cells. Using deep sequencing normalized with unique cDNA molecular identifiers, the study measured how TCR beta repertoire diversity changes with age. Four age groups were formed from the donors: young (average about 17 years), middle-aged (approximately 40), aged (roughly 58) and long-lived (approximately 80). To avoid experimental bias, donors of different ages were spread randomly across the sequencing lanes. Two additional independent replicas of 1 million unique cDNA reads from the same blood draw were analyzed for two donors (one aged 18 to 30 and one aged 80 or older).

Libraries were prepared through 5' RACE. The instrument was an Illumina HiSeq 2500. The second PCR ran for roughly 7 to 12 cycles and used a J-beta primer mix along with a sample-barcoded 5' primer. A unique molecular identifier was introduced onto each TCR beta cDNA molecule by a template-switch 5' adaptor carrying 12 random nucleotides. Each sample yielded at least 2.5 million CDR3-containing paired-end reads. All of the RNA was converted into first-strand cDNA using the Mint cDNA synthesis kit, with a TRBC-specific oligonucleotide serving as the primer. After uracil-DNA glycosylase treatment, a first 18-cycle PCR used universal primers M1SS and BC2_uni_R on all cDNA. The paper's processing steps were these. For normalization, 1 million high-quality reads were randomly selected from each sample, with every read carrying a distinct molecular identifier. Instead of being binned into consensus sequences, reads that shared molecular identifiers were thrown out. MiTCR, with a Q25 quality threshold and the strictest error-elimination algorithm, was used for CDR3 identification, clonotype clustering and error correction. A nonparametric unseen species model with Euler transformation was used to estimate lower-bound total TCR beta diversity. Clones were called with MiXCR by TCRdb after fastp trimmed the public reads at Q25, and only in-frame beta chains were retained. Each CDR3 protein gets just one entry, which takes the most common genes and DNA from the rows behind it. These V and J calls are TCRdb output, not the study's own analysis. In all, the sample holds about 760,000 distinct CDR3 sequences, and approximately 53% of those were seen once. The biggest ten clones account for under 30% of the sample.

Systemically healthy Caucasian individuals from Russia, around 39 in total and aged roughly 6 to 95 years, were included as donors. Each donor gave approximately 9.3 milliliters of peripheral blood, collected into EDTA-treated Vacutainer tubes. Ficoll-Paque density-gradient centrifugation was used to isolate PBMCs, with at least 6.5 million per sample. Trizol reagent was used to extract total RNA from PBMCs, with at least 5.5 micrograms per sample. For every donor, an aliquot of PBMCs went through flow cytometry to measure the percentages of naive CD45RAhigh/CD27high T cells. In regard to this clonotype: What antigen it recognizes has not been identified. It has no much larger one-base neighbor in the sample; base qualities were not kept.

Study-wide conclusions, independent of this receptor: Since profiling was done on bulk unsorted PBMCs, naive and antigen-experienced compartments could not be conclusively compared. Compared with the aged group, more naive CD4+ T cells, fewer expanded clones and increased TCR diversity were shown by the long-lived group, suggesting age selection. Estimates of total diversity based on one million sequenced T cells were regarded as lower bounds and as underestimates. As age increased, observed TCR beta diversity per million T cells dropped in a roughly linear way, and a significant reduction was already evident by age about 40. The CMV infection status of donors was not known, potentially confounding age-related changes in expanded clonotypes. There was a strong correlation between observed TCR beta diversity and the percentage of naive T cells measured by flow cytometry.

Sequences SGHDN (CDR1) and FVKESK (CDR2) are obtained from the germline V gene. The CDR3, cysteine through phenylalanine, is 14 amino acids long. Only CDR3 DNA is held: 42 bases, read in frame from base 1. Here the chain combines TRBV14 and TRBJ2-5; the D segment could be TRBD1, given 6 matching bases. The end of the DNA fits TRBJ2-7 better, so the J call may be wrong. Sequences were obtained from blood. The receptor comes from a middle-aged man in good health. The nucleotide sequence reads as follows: TGTGCCAGCAGCCACTGGCTGACAGGTTACGAGCAGTACTTC. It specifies CASSHWLTGYEQYF.